These 8 T cell receptor beta chains were sequenced from one sample in a study of blood T cell repertoires in COVID-19. TCRdb's table, derived via immunoSEQ multiplex PCR, lists solely in-frame clones and lacks some. The sample contains some 180,000 clones, 81% of which appear only once. The source material was peripheral blood. Source of these receptors: a woman aged 40 to 49 with COVID-19, enrolled during active disease.

V usage is TRBV7-9 and J usage is TRBJ1-2; D is perhaps TRBD1 (5 bases). The CDR3 spans 15 residues. V dropped 5 bases and J dropped 6 bases, with 19 bases sitting between them. The germline V gene encodes CDR1 SEHNR and CDR2 FQNEAQ (reference sequence). CDR3 bases: TGTGCCAGCAGCCCAAGTCAAGGGCCCAGGGATGGCTACACCTTC. Protein product: CASSPSQGPRDGYTF.

Regarding this clone: This CDR3 is also generated by other DNA sequences in the sample. The chain recombines TRBV18 with TRBJ1-1; 7 bases align to TRBD1. This CDR3 has 14 residues. After removal of 3 bases from V and 0 bases from J, the junction contained 1 base not matched to a gene. Germline-derived CDR1 and CDR2 are KGHSH and LQKENI. The CDR3 region is CASSPDRLNTEAFF. DNA of the CDR3: TGTGCCAGCTCACCGGACAGGCTGAACACTGAAGCTTTCTTT.

V is TRBV7-9 and J is TRBJ2-3, with TRBD2 identical over 14 bases. The CDR3 is 18 residues long. Per the germline V gene, CDR1 is SEHNR and CDR2 is FQNEAQ (reference sequence). The ends lost 4 bases at V and 4 bases at J; junction bases unmatched: 10. CDR3 residues: CASSSRTSGRKVADTQYF. CDR3 DNA: TGTGCCAGCAGCTCCAGGACTAGCGGGAGGAAGGTAGCAGATACGCAGTATTTT.

The rearrangement joins TRBV5-1 to TRBJ2-7; 8 positions match TRBD1. Looked up from germline, CDR1 is SGHRS and CDR2 is YFSETQ. The junction had 2 bases not matched to a gene; V was cut back by 0 bases and J by 0 bases. The CDR3 has 15 residues. This CDR3 is CASSLGTGSSYEQYF. CDR3 bases: TGCGCCAGCAGCTTGGGGACAGGGAGCTCCTACGAGCAGTACTTC. The complete variable domain, with remaining parts taken from reference TRBV5-1 and TRBJ2-7, reads KAGVTQTPRYLIKTRGQQVTLSCSPISGHRSVSWYQQTPGQGLQFLFEYFSETQRNKGNFPGRFSGRQFSNSRSEMNVSTLELGDSALYLCASSLGTGSSYEQYFGPGTRLTVT.

This clone was observed a few times. The chain uses TRBV19 and TRBJ1-2, with 8 nucleotides matching TRBD1. Germline V CDR1 and CDR2: LNHDA, SQIVND (reference sequence). The CDR3 covers 13 residues. The J segment lost 8 bases and the V segment lost 9 bases, leaving 11 bases of the junction unmatched. CDR3 region: CASQNQGAGGYTF. Here the CDR3 DNA reads TGTGCCAGCCAAAATCAGGGGGCGGGAGGCTACACCTTC. Based on the CDR3 plus reference TRBV19 and TRBJ1-2, the full variable domain is DGGITQSPKYLFRKEGQNVTLSCEQNLNHDAMYWYRQDPGQGLRLIYYSQIVNDFQKGDIAEGYSVSREKKESFPLTVTSAQKNPTAFYLCASQNQGAGGYTFGSGTRLTVV.

The chain uses TRBV3-1 (or the pseudogene TRBV3-2) and TRBJ1-6, with D perhaps matching TRBD1 (6 bases). The CDR3 totals 17 residues. V was trimmed by 6 bases and J by 1 base, leaving 16 bases between them. From germline, CDR1 is LGHDT and CDR2 YNNKEL (reference sequence). CDR3 sequence: CASSPDSANSYNSPLHF. The CDR3 region has the DNA TGTGCCAGCAGTCCGGACAGCGCTAATTCCTATAATTCACCCCTCCACTTT.

This chain connects TRBV9 to TRBJ2-5; TRBD2 aligns across 8 bases. Trimming removed 4 bases from V and 3 bases from J; junction bases left unmatched: 8. Germline assignment: CDR1 SGDLS and CDR2 YYNGEE. The length of the CDR3 is 15 residues. In DNA form, the CDR3 reads TGTGCCAGCAGCACAAGGACTAGCTCAAAAGAGACCCAGTACTTC. Translated, it gives CASSTRTSSKETQYF.

The chain combines TRBV27 with TRBJ2-1, with 9 bases lining up with TRBD2. Losses at the gene ends were 3 bases for V and 9 bases for J; bases not matched to a gene: 12. This CDR3 has 16 amino acids. Germline V gene sequence: CDR1 MNHEY, CDR2 SMNVEV (reference sequence). CDR3 loop: CASSLKAGGLIGEQFF. The CDR3 bases are TGTGCCAGCAGTTTGAAGGCGGGAGGGTTGATTGGTGAGCAGTTCTTC.